A single TCR beta chain is shown here with its context. No antigen is known for it. This CDR3 has 18 residues. The V gene's germline CDR1 is SGHRS and CDR2 YFSETQ. Trimming removed 2 bases at V and 1 base at J, with 21 bases between. Assay used: immunoSEQ multiplex PCR; TCRdb lists only in-frame clones, some missing. The sample includes around 30,000 clones, roughly four fifths of them seen just once. This sample is part of a study of a mutant IDH1 vaccine in newly diagnosed glioma. Study as a whole: The earlier regimen, radiotherapy, temozolomide, or both, was most often both.

Time point given: week 47, end of study. Every vaccination contained 300 ug of the mutant IDH1 20-mer peptide and was paired with topical imiquimod. This sequence was found in a man between 25 and 39 years old with glioma. The specimen was PBMCs, collected from a glioma patient whose treatment included an IDH1 peptide vaccine. J is TRBJ2-5 and V is TRBV5-1; D may be TRBD1 (5 bases). The chain's CDR3 is CASSLAPTVGSFQETQYF. The DNA of the CDR3 is TGCGCCAGCAGCTTAGCCCCGACAGTTGGCAGTTTCCAAGAGACCCAGTACTTC.